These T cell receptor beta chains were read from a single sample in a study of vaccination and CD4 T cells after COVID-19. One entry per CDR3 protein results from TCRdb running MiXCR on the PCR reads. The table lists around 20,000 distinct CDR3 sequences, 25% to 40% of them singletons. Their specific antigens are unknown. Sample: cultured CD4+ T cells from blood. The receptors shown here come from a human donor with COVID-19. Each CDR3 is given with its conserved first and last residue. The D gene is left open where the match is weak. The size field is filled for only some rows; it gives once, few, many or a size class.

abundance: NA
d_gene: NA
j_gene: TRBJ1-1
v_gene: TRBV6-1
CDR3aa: CASSRQNTEAFF
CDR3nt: TGTGCCAGCAGTCGACAGAACACTGAAGCTTTCTTT

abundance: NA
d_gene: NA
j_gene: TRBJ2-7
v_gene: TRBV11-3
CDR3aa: CASSLVGDLSSYEQYF
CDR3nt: TGTGCCAGCAGCTTAGTTGGGGACCTAAGCTCCTACGAGCAGTACTTC

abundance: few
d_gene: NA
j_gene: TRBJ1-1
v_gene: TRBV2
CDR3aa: CANSSGQNTEAFF
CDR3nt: TGTGCCAACTCGTCGGGGCAGAACACTGAAGCTTTCTTT

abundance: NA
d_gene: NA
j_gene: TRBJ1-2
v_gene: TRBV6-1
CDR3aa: CASSDPGTSYGYTF
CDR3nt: TGTGCCAGCAGTGACCCCGGGACAAGCTATGGCTACACCTTC

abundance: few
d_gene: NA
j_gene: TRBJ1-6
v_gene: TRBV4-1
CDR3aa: CASSQDEQVLSSYNSPLHF
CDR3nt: TGCGCCAGCAGCCAAGATGAGCAGGTCCTGAGCTCCTATAATTCACCCCTCCACTTT

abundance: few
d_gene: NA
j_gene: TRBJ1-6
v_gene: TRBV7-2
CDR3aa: CASRQRGVGVSDSPLHF
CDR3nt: TGTGCCAGCAGACAGAGGGGCGTGGGGGTTTCGGATTCACCCCTCCACTTT

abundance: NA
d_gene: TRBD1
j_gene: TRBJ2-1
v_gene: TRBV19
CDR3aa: CDSKRQGHNEQFF
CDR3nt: TGTGACAGTAAGAGACAGGGGCACAATGAGCAGTTCTTC

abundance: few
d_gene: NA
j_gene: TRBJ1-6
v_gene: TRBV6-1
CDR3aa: CASTSSPGVDSPLHF
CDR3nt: TGTGCCAGCACCTCTTCGCCGGGGGTAGATTCACCCCTCCACTTT

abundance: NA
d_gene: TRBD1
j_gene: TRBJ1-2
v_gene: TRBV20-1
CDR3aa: CSARETGNYGYTF
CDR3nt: TGCAGTGCTAGAGAGACAGGGAACTATGGCTACACCTTC

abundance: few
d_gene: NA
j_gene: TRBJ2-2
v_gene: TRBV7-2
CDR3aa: CASSPTGVGAGELFF
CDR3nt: TGTGCCAGCAGTCCTACCGGCGTGGGAGCCGGGGAGCTGTTTTTT

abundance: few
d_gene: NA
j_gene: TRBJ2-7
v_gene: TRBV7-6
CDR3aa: CASSLASSYEQYF
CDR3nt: TGTGCCAGCAGCTTAGCATCCAGCTACGAGCAGTACTTC

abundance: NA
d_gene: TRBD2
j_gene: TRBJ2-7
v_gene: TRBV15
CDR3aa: CATKRTSDSYEQYF
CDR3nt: TGTGCCACCAAACGGACTAGCGACTCCTACGAGCAGTACTTC

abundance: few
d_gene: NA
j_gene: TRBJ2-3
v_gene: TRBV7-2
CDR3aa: CASRSDGGRSTDTQYF
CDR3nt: TGTGCCAGCAGGTCAGACGGGGGGCGAAGCACAGATACGCAGTATTTT

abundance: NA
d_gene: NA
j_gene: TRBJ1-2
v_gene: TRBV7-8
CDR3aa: CASTLNPVSYYGYTF
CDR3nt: TGTGCCAGCACCTTAAATCCCGTCAGCTACTATGGCTACACCTTC

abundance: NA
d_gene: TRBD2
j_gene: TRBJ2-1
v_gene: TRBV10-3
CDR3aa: CAISESRAGVHNEQFF
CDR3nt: TGTGCCATCAGTGAGTCGAGAGCGGGGGTCCACAATGAGCAGTTCTTC

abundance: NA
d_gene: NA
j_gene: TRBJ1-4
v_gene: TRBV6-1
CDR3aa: CATQKGDEKLFF
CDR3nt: TGTGCCACCCAGAAAGGAGATGAAAAACTGTTTTTT

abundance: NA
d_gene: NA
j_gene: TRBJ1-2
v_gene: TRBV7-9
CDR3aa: CASSSTRGGNYGYTF
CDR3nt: TGTGCCAGCAGCTCAACACGGGGGGGAAACTATGGCTACACCTTC

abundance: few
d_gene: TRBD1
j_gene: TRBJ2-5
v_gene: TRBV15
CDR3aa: CATSGRDRATQYF
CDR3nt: TGTGCCACCAGCGGCCGGGACAGGGCGACCCAGTACTTC

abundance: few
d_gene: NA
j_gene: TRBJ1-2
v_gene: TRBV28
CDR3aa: CASSNTYGYTF
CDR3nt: TGTGCCAGCAGTAACACCTATGGCTACACCTTC

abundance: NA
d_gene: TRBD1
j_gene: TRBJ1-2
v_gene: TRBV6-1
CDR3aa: CASSPGQGALGNGYTF
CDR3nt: TGTGCCAGCAGTCCAGGCCAGGGGGCTCTAGGGAATGGCTACACCTTC

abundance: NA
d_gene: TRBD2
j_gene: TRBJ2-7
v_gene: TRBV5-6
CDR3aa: CASRATSGGPYEQYF
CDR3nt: TGTGCCAGCAGAGCAACTAGCGGGGGACCCTACGAGCAGTACTTC

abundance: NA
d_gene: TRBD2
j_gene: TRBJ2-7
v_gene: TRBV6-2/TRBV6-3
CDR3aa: CASSQRTSGGLRQYF
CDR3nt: TGTGCCAGCAGTCAACGGACTAGCGGGGGGTTAAGGCAGTACTTC

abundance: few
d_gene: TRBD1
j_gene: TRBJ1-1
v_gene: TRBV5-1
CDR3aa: CASSLTGTGNTEAFF
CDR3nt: TGCGCCAGCTCCTTAACCGGGACAGGGAACACTGAAGCTTTCTTT

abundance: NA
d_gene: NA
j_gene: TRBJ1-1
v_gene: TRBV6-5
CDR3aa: CASSYVLISQPTEAFF
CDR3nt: TGTGCCAGCAGTTACGTATTGATTTCACAACCCACTGAAGCTTTCTTT

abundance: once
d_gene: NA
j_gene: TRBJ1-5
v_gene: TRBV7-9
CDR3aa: CASSLTGVGNQPQHF
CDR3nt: TGCGCCAGCAGCTTGACGGGAGTAGGCAATCAGCCCCAGCATTTT

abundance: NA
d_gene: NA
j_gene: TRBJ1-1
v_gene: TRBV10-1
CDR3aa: CASSATAWNTEAFF
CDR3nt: TGCGCCAGCAGTGCGACAGCATGGAACACTGAAGCTTTCTTT

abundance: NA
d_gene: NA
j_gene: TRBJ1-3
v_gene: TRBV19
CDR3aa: CASSRGTGNTIYF
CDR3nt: TGTGCCAGTAGTAGAGGCACTGGAAACACCATATATTTT